This TCR beta chain is drawn from a study of shared clonotypes between healthy human individuals. Per germline, CDR1 LNHDA and CDR2 SQIVND (reference sequence). CDR3 length equals 14 residues. V dropped 1 base and J dropped 1 base, with 5 bases sitting between them. The study, taken as a whole, reports: For naive CD4 cells, 4.5% to 6.5% of clonotypes were shared across a handful of donors. Sharing of clonotypes among donors was expected to vary with sequencing depth. Compared with memory subsets, naive subsets generally had larger estimated richness.

This was a deep-level run. The assay was immunoSEQ multiplex PCR, and TCRdb's table has in-frame clones only and misses some. The sample consists of more than 1.2 million clones, around 98.5% of them appearing once. About this clone: Antigen unknown.

The sequence derives from a man in his thirties or forties in good health. Specimen: naive CD4+ T cells sorted from blood. Subset: CD45RA+ positively selected. The chain has TRBV19 and TRBJ1-3; D is undetermined. CDR3 DNA sequence: TGTGCCAGTAGTATAGCAGGTTCTGGAAACACCATATATTTT. Protein sequence: CASSIAGSGNTIYF.